A selection of T cell receptor beta chains follows, all from one sample in a study of T-cell memory formation after mild COVID-19. TCRdb called the 5' RACE reads again in MiXCR, with one record for every CDR3 protein. The table shows under 200,000 distinct CDR3 sequences, with roughly 10% occurring only once. The material sequenced was PBMCs or a T cell subset sorted from them (not recorded which). These receptors all come from a man between 18 and 35 years old who had mild COVID-19 (a few samples of this study predate the infection). Cell type and time point are not known. Both conserved end residues are part of each CDR3. The D gene is left open where the match is weak. For some rows the clone size is stated as once, few or many, or as a class when expanded; others skip it.

-,TRBJ1-2,few,TRBV6-1,CASSPSGDYGYTF,TGTGCCAGCAGTCCCTCAGGGGACTATGGCTACACCTTC
TRBD1,TRBJ2-3,few,TRBV29-1,CSVGTGGNADTQYF,TGCAGCGTTGGGACAGGGGGCAATGCAGATACGCAGTATTTT
TRBD2,TRBJ2-7,few,TRBV6-5,CASSYLPTSGGADEQYF,TGTGCCAGCAGTTACTTACCGACTAGCGGGGGGGCCGACGAGCAGTACTTC
TRBD2,TRBJ2-3,-,TRBV15,CATSRLAGGFGDTQYF,TGTGCCACCAGCAGGCTAGCGGGCGGGTTCGGGGATACGCAGTATTTT
-,TRBJ2-5,-,TRBV5-1,CASSLAGAGETQYF,TGCGCCAGCAGCTTGGCCGGGGCCGGGGAGACCCAGTACTTC
-,TRBJ2-5,many,TRBV12-3/TRBV12-4,CASSLGRAQYF,TGTGCCAGCAGTTTAGGTCGGGCCCAGTACTTC
-,TRBJ2-3,many,TRBV7-3,CASSQVMGDTQYF,TGTGCCAGCAGCCAAGTCATGGGAGATACGCAGTATTTT
-,TRBJ1-2,-,TRBV6-6,CASSYSIPPIDGYTF,TGTGCCAGCAGTTACTCGATACCCCCCATCGATGGCTACACCTTC
TRBD1,TRBJ2-2,few,TRBV4-3,CASSQEQGAAGELFF,TGCGCCAGCAGCCAGGAACAGGGGGCCGCCGGGGAGCTGTTTTTT
-,TRBJ2-6,-,TRBV4-2,CASSQGRTGANVLTF,TGTGCCAGCAGCCAAGGACGGACTGGGGCCAACGTCCTGACTTTC
-,TRBJ1-1,few,TRBV5-1,CASSFSGTPNTEAFF,TGCGCCAGCAGCTTTTCCGGGACACCGAACACTGAAGCTTTCTTT
TRBD1,TRBJ1-1,few,TRBV20-1,CSAKASDRAGTEAFF,TGCAGTGCTAAGGCGAGCGACAGGGCCGGCACTGAAGCTTTCTTT
-,TRBJ1-2,many,TRBV12-3/TRBV12-4,CASRPGSNYGYTF,TGTGCCAGCAGACCGGGATCTAACTATGGCTACACCTTC
-,TRBJ2-3,many,TRBV20-1,CSARDWGGTDTQYF,TGCAGTGCTAGAGACTGGGGGGGCACAGATACGCAGTATTTT
TRBD1,TRBJ1-1,few,TRBV7-2,CASSLETGVNTEAFF,TGTGCCAGCAGCTTAGAGACAGGGGTGAACACTGAAGCTTTCTTT
TRBD1,TRBJ1-1,-,TRBV11-2,CASSTQGAGTEAFF,TGTGCCAGCAGCACCCAGGGGGCAGGCACTGAAGCTTTCTTT
-,TRBJ1-5,-,TRBV9,CASSVGVGNQPQHF,TGTGCCAGCAGCGTCGGCGTGGGCAATCAGCCCCAGCATTTT
TRBD1,TRBJ1-1,-,TRBV20-1,CSARATGGYTEAFF,TGCAGTGCTAGAGCCACAGGGGGTTACACTGAAGCTTTCTTT
-,TRBJ2-6,-,TRBV4-3,CASTQDPDWSSGANVLTF,TGCGCCAGCACACAGGACCCGGACTGGAGCTCTGGGGCCAACGTCCTGACTTTC
-,TRBJ1-2,-,TRBV7-9,CASSLEGVAVYGYTF,TGTGCCAGCAGCTTAGAGGGAGTGGCGGTCTATGGCTACACCTTC
-,TRBJ1-1,few,TRBV18,CASSPLWRDTTEAFF,TGTGCCAGCTCACCACTTTGGCGGGATACCACTGAAGCTTTCTTT
TRBD1,TRBJ2-1,-,TRBV4-3,CASSRSRQGDEQFF,TGCGCCAGCAGCCGGTCCCGACAGGGAGATGAGCAGTTCTTC
TRBD2,TRBJ2-7,-,TRBV6-5,CASSRVGGGLYEQYF,TGTGCCAGCAGCAGAGTGGGCGGGGGATTATACGAGCAGTACTTC
-,TRBJ2-3,many,TRBV12-3/TRBV12-4,CASSLDWGNPYF,TGTGCCAGCAGTTTAGACTGGGGAAATCCGTATTTT
TRBD1,TRBJ2-2,many,TRBV5-1,CASSPQGAGTGELFF,TGCGCCAGCAGCCCACAGGGGGCCGGGACCGGGGAGCTGTTTTTT
-,TRBJ1-3,-,TRBV14,CASSQWYTSSGNTIYF,TGTGCCAGCAGCCAATGGTACACCAGCTCTGGAAACACCATATATTTT
TRBD2,TRBJ2-3,-,TRBV5-1,CASSLAGSADTQYF,TGCGCCAGCAGCCTAGCGGGTTCTGCAGATACGCAGTATTTT
-,TRBJ2-2,-,TRBV7-3,CASSIRAYTGELFF,TGTGCCAGCAGCATCCGGGCTTACACCGGGGAGCTGTTTTTT
-,TRBJ2-6,-,TRBV19,CASSVQVGANVLTF,TGTGCCAGTAGTGTGCAAGTTGGGGCCAACGTCCTGACTTTC
-,TRBJ2-7,few,TRBV7-2,CASSFASGAQGEQYF,TGTGCCAGCAGCTTCGCTAGCGGCGCCCAGGGGGAGCAGTACTTC
TRBD2,TRBJ2-3,-,TRBV4-2,CASSSRAGLAGGDTQYF,TGTGCCAGCAGCAGTAGGGCCGGACTAGCGGGGGGAGATACGCAGTATTTT
-,TRBJ1-3,few,TRBV12-3/TRBV12-4,CASSRPTSGNTIYF,TGTGCCAGCAGCAGACCGACCTCTGGAAACACCATATATTTT
-,TRBJ2-3,few,TRBV6-5,CASRGSGAGDTQYF,TGTGCCAGCAGGGGTAGCGGCGCAGGTGATACGCAGTATTTT
-,TRBJ1-6,many,TRBV12-3/TRBV12-4,CASKRREVFNSPLHF,TGTGCCAGCAAACGCAGGGAAGTGTTTAATTCACCCCTCCACTTT
-,TRBJ1-1,few,TRBV12-5,CASGPVGSLNTEAFF,TGTGCTAGTGGTCCTGTGGGTTCATTGAACACTGAAGCTTTCTTT
-,TRBJ1-1,few,TRBV7-2,CASSFYGGDTEAFF,TGTGCCAGCAGCTTCTATGGGGGAGACACTGAAGCTTTCTTT
TRBD2,TRBJ2-1,many,TRBV3-1,CASSQANLAGADEQFF,TGTGCCAGCAGCCAAGCGAACCTAGCGGGGGCGGATGAGCAGTTCTTC
TRBD1,TRBJ1-1,few,TRBV20-1,CSARDPGQGNTEAFF,TGCAGTGCTAGAGATCCGGGACAGGGGAACACTGAAGCTTTCTTT
-,TRBJ2-7,few,TRBV12-3/TRBV12-4,CASSLKGHSYEQYF,TGTGCCAGCAGTTTAAAGGGTCACTCCTACGAGCAGTACTTC
-,TRBJ1-1,-,TRBV15,CATSRGEGTEAFF,TGTGCCACCAGCAGAGGCGAAGGGACTGAAGCTTTCTTT
-,TRBJ2-3,few,TRBV20-1,CSAIYTDTQYF,TGCAGTGCTATTTACACAGATACGCAGTATTTT